This T cell receptor beta chain was sequenced during a study of graft-versus-host responses after intestinal transplantation. About the research overall: Recipients obtained multivisceral, liver-intestinal, or isolated intestinal transplants. Findings and caveats of the study: Recipient marrow held GvH clones, some first seen in ileum or blood. Circulating GvH clone levels at their peak were associated with HvG declines (early post-transplant).

Lymphocytes (intraepithelial and lamina propria) were released by processing the graft tissue. Profiling relied on immunoSEQ multiplex PCR, and the TCRdb table lists in-frame clones only, not all of them. The sample records 15,000 to 25,000 clones, around three quarters being singletons. In regard to this clone: Its antigen is not identified.

The sequencing used ileum tissue, collected roughly 21 days after intestinal transplant. This TCR was recovered from a human patient who received an intestinal transplant, so some T cells may come from the graft donor.

As DNA, the CDR3 is TGTGCCTGGAGTCGGGGAAGCTCCTACAATGAGCAGTTCTTC. This codes for CAWSRGSSYNEQFF. The chain uses TRBV30 and TRBJ2-1; D is perhaps TRBD2 (5 bases). V lost 2 bases and J 0 bases, leaving 8 bases between the germline ends. Germline CDR1 is GTSNPN and CDR2 is SVGIG (reference sequence). This CDR3 is 14 amino acids long.